The sequence of this T cell receptor beta chain was determined in a study of blood T cell repertoires in COVID-19. Deletions cut 0 bases from V and 5 bases from J, with 13 bases between. The CDR3 covers 15 residues. The germline V gene has CDR1 MNHEY and CDR2 SVGAGI. Exposed participants came across a COVID-19 case within 2 weeks before study entry. Authors' methods: Researchers report that nucleated cell counts were estimated from reference gene primer amplification. The protocol was immunoSEQ multiplex PCR, while the TCRdb copy is restricted to in-frame clones and leaves out a portion. V, J and clone size are taken as reported in that table, and D and trimming were inferred from the DNA itself. This table has roughly 230,000 clones, approximately 84% appearing once.

This receptor was obtained from a woman between 45 and 60 years old who had been exposed to COVID-19. Input material: PBMCs or T cells enriched from blood (not recorded which). This chain uses TRBV6-5 with TRBJ1-2, with D possibly TRBD1 on 5 matching bases. DNA for the CDR3: TGTGCCAGCAGTTACTCCAGACCCGGGGGTTATGGCTACACCTTC. Protein product: CASSYSRPGGYGYTF.